What follows are 12 T cell receptor beta chains derived from one specimen sequenced in a study of T-cell reconstitution after alpha-beta-depleted transplantation in children. TCRbeta library construction was performed incorporating unique molecular identifiers. TCRdb recomputed calls from the PCR reads with MiXCR, one row per CDR3 protein. The sample carries 260,000 or so distinct CDR3 sequences, around 12% recorded once. Sequenced here: PBMCs from the stem cell graft donor, sampled from the stem cell graft. All receptors come from a human donor who donated a stem cell graft to a child with acute lymphoblastic leukemia.

In its sample, this clonotype was seen many times. This chain connects TRBV7-9 to TRBJ1-2; the D gene is possibly TRBD1 (5 bases). Germline V gives CDR1 SEHNR, CDR2 FQNEAQ (reference sequence). V was pared by 1 base and J by 8 bases, with 17 bases between. The CDR3 totals 15 residues. The CDR3 protein is CASSLDQERGRGYTF. CDR3 nucleotide sequence: TGTGCCAGCAGCTTAGATCAGGAAAGGGGCCGAGGCTACACCTTC.

This clonotype came up many times. CDR3 DNA: TGTGCCAGCAGCTATTCTAGCGGGGGAGGCTCCAATGAGCAGTTCTTC. Its protein is CASSYSSGGGSNEQFF. V usage is TRBV9 and J usage is TRBJ2-1, with TRBD2 identical over 10 bases. Germline CDR1 SGDLS, CDR2 YYNGEE. The CDR3 has 16 amino acids. V shed 4 bases, J shed 6 bases, and the junction held 10 bases outside the gene matches.

This clonotype has at least ten counts. The chain uses TRBV7-2 and TRBJ2-3; perhaps TRBD2 as D (5 bases). The CDR3 has 15 residues. Looked up from germline, CDR1 is SGHTA and CDR2 is FQGNSA. Trimming removed 4 bases from V and 6 bases from J, with 17 bases in between. In nucleotides, the CDR3 is TGTGCCAGCAGCTCCTCTTCGTTCCCGGGGGATACGCAGTATTTT. Encoded protein: CASSSSSFPGDTQYF.

This clonotype was detected many times. This sequence joins TRBV5-6 and TRBJ2-7, with 10 bases aligning to TRBD1. Looked up from germline, CDR1 is SGHDT and CDR2 is YYEEEE. V was clipped by 4 bases and J by 3 bases; unmatched bases: 7. The CDR3 spans 15 residues. DNA of the CDR3: TGTGCCAGCAGCGAACCGGGACAGGGGAACTACGAGCAGTACTTC. This translates into CASSEPGQGNYEQYF.

This clonotype was seen many times. The J gene is TRBJ2-1, the V gene TRBV29-1, with TRBD2 matching 7 bases. The CDR3 covers 14 residues. Germline V gives CDR1 SQVTM, CDR2 ANQGSEA. Trimming removed 4 bases from V and 4 bases from J; junction bases left unmatched: 7. CDR3 nucleotides: TGCAGCGTTGTGGAGCGGGACTTATACAATGAGCAGTTCTTC. This sequence encodes CSVVERDLYNEQFF.

This clonotype was observed a few times. The V and J genes are TRBV7-3 and TRBJ2-3; no clear D gene. Germline CDR1 is SGHTA and CDR2 is FQGTGA. The V end was cut by 1 base, the J end by 0 bases, with 8 bases between. The CDR3 extends over 15 amino acids. The CDR3 sequence is CASSLNALSTDTQYF. In DNA form, the CDR3 reads TGTGCCAGCAGCTTAAACGCCCTTAGCACAGATACGCAGTATTTT.

There are many counts of this clonotype. J is TRBJ1-1 and V is TRBV4-3; D not certain. This CDR3 has 15 amino acids. Germline CDR1 LGHNA, CDR2 YSLEER. Deletions cut 7 bases from V and 3 bases from J, with 18 bases between. CDR3 sequence (DNA): TGCGCCAGCAAAAGGGTAGCGGGTACGGACACTGAAGCTTTCTTT. This codes for CASKRVAGTDTEAFF.

This clonotype was seen repeatedly, ten times or more. The V gene is TRBV29-1, the J gene TRBJ2-2; D uncertain. The germline V gene encodes CDR1 SQVTM and CDR2 ANQGSEA. CDR3 length equals 15 residues. V lost 0 bases and J 5 bases, leaving 13 bases between the germline ends. The CDR3 DNA reads as TGCAGCGTTGAAGAAATTGACTCTGTGACCGGGGAGCTGTTTTTT. This sequence encodes CSVEEIDSVTGELFF.

This clonotype was found many times. The chain's CDR3 is CSVERAGLAFF. The CDR3 region has the DNA TGCAGCGTTGAAAGGGCCGGGTTAGCTTTCTTT. This rearrangement joins TRBV29-1 to TRBJ1-1, with D hard to call. CDR1 is SQVTM, CDR2 ANQGSEA, per germline. Trimming took off 2 bases at V and 10 bases at J, with 11 bases between the two ends. This CDR3 comprises 11 residues.

Points on this clonotype: This clone may be a read error of a much larger clone one base away. V is TRBV12-3 or TRBV12-4 and J is TRBJ2-3; perhaps D is TRBD1 or TRBD2 (5 bases each). CDR3 size: 13 residues. CDR3 region: CANSRDVGDTQYF. The CDR3, as DNA: TGTGCCAACAGTCGGGACGTTGGAGATACGCAGTATTTT.

This chain links TRBV6-5 with TRBJ2-7; 9 bases agree with TRBD1. The length of the CDR3 is 16 residues. The V gene end was trimmed by 3 bases and the J gene end by 2 bases; junction bases not matched to a gene: 8. Germline CDR1 and CDR2: MNHEY and SVGAGI. CDR3 residues: CASSYWGTGTPYEQYF. The CDR3 coding sequence is TGTGCCAGCAGTTATTGGGGGACAGGGACCCCCTACGAGCAGTACTTC.

This clonotype has at least ten counts. This chain connects TRBV7-8 to TRBJ2-1, with D possibly matching TRBD2 (6 bases). The germline V and J ends were trimmed by 5 bases and 0 bases, with 17 bases remaining between them. The CDR3 contains 17 residues. Germline-derived CDR1 and CDR2 are SGHVS and FQNEAQ. The chain's CDR3 is CASSPRLVGSSYNEQFF. The CDR3 nucleotides are TGTGCCAGCAGCCCGAGACTAGTGGGGAGCTCCTACAATGAGCAGTTCTTC.